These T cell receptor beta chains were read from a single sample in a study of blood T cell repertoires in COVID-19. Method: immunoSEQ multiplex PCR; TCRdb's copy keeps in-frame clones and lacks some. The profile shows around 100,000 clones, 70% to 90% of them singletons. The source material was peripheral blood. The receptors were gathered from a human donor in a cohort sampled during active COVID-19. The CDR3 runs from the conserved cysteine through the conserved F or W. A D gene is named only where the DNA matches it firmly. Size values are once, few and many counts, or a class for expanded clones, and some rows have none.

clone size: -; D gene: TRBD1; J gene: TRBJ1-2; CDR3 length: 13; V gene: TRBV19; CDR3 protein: CASSNRGLYGYTF; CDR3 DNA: TGTGCCAGTAGCAACAGGGGGCTCTATGGCTACACCTTC
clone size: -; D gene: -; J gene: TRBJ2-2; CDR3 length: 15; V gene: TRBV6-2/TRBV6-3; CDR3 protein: CASSRGGNVPGELFF; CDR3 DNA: TGTGCCAGCAGCCGGGGCGGGAACGTTCCCGGGGAGCTGTTTTTT
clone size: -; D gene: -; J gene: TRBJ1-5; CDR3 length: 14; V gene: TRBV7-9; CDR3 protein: CASSLEGSNQPQHF; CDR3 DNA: TGTGCCAGCAGCTTAGAGGGGAGCAATCAGCCCCAGCATTTT
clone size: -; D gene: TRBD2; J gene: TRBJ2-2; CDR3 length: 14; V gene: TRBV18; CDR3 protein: CASSPAGGPGELFF; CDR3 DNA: TGTGCCAGCTCACCGGCGGGAGGGCCCGGGGAGCTGTTTTTT
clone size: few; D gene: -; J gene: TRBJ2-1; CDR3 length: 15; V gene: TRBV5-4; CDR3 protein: CASSLPGGQGNEQFF; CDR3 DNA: TGTGCCAGCAGTTTACCTGGTGGTCAGGGGAATGAGCAGTTCTTC
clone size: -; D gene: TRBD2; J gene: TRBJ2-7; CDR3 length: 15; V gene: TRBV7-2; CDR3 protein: CASSGLARRGDEQYF; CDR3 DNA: TGTGCCAGCAGCGGACTAGCCAGGCGGGGGGACGAGCAGTACTTC
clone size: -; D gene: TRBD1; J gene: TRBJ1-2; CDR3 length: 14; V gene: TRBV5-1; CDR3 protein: CASSGGQGNYGYTF; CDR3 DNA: TGCGCCAGCAGCGGAGGACAGGGTAACTATGGCTACACCTTC
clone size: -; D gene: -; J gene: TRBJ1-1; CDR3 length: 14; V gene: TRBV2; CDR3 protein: CASTELFRDTEAFF; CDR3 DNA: TGTGCCAGCACCGAACTCTTCAGGGATACTGAAGCTTTCTTT
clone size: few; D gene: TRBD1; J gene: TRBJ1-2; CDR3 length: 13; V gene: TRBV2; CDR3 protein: CAIAGTGAYGYTF; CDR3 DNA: TGTGCCATCGCAGGGACAGGTGCTTATGGCTACACCTTC
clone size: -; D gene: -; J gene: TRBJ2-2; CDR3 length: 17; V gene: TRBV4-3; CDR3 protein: CASSQGAATAITGELFF; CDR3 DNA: TGCGCCAGCAGCCAAGGGGCAGCGACAGCGATCACCGGGGAGCTGTTTTTT
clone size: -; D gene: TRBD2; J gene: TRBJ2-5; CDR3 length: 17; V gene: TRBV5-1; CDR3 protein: CASSSSLSGSRGETQYF; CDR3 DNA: TGCGCCAGCAGCTCGTCACTTAGCGGGAGTCGCGGAGAGACCCAGTACTTC
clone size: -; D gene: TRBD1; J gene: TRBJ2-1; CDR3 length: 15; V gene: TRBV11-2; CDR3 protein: CASSQGQGAYNEQFF; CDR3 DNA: TGTGCCAGCAGCCAGGGACAGGGAGCTTACAATGAGCAGTTCTTC
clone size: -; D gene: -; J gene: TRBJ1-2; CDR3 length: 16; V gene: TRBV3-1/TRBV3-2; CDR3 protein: CASSQDGSREVYGYTF; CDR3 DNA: TGTGCCAGCAGCCAAGATGGGAGCAGGGAGGTCTATGGCTACACCTTC
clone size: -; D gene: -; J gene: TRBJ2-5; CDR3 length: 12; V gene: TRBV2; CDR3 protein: CASSASQETQYF; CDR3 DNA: TGTGCCAGCAGCGCGAGTCAAGAGACCCAGTACTTC
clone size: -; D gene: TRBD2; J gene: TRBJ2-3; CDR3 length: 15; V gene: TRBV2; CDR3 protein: CASSDGSGRPDTQYF; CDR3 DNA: TGTGCCAGCAGTGACGGTAGCGGGAGACCAGATACGCAGTATTTT
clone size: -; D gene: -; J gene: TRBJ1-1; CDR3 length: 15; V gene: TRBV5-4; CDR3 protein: CASSWDGLRNTEAFF; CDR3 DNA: TGTGCCAGCAGCTGGGACGGACTAAGGAACACTGAAGCTTTCTTT
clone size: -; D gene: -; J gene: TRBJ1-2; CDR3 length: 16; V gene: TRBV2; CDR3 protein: CASSAMGDGGGSGYTF; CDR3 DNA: TGTGCCAGCAGTGCGATGGGGGACGGGGGGGGGAGTGGCTACACCTTC
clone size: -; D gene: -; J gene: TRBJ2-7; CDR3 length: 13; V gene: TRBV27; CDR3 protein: CASRGDRYYEQYF; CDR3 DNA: TGTGCCAGCCGCGGGGACAGATATTACGAGCAGTACTTC
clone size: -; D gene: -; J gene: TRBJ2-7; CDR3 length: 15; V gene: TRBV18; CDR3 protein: CASSPVNSGSYEQYF; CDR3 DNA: TGTGCCAGCTCACCAGTAAATTCGGGGAGCTACGAGCAGTACTTC
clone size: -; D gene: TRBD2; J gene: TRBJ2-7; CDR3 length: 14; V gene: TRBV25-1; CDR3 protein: CASSERTSLYEQYF; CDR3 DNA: TGTGCCAGCAGTGAGCGGACTAGTCTTTACGAGCAGTACTTC
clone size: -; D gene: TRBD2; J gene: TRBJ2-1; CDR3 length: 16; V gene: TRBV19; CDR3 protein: CASSSIPGLAANEQFF; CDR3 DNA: TGTGCCAGTAGTTCGATCCCGGGACTAGCGGCCAATGAGCAGTTCTTC
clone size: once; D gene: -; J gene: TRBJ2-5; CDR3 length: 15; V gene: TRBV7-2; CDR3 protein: CASSLGGLVQETQYF; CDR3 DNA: TGTGCCAGCAGCTTAGGCGGTTTGGTACAAGAGACCCAGTACTTC
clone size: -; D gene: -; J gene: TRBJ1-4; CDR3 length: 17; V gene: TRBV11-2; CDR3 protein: CASSPGRGEATNEKLFF; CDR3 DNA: TGTGCCAGCAGCCCAGGACGGGGTGAGGCAACTAATGAAAAACTGTTTTTT
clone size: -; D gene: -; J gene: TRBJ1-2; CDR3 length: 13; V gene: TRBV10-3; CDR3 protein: CAISGFGAQGYTF; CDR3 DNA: TGTGCCATCAGTGGGTTTGGGGCCCAGGGCTACACCTTC
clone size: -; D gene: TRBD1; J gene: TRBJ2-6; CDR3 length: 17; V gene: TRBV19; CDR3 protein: CASSIGQGGSGANVLTF; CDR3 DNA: TGTGCCAGTAGTATAGGACAGGGGGGTTCTGGGGCCAACGTCCTGACTTTC
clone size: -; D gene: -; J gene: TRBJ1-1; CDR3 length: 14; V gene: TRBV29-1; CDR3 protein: CSVSTTTENTEAFF; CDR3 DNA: TGCAGCGTCAGTACAACGACAGAGAACACTGAAGCTTTCTTT
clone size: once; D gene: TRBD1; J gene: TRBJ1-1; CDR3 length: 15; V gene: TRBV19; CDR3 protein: CASYAAGTVNTEAFF; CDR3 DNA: TGTGCCAGTTACGCTGCCGGGACAGTGAACACTGAAGCTTTCTTT
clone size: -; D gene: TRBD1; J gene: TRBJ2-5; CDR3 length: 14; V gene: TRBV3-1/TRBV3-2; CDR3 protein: CASSLGQGLETQYF; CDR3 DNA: TGTGCCAGCAGTCTCGGACAGGGGTTGGAGACCCAGTACTTC
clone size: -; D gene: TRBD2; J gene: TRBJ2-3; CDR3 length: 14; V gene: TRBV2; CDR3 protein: CASSAAGVADTQYF; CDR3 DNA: TGTGCCAGCAGTGCTGCGGGAGTGGCAGATACGCAGTATTTT
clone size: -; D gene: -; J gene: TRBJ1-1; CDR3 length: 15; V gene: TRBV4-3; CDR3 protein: CASSRNDRSLTEAFF; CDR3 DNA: TGCGCCAGCAGCCGAAATGACAGGTCCCTCACTGAAGCTTTCTTT
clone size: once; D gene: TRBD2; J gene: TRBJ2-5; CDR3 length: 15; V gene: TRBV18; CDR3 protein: CASSPTSGGLETQYF; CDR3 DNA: TGTGCCAGCTCACCAACTAGCGGGGGTTTGGAGACCCAGTACTTC
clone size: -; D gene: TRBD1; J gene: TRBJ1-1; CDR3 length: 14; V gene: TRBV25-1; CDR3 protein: CASNPPGGHTEAFF; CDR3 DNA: TGTGCCAGCAATCCCCCAGGGGGCCATACTGAAGCTTTCTTT
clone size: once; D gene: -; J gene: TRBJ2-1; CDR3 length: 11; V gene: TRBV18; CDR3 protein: CASSPQNEQFF; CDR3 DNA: TGTGCCAGCTCACCCCAGAATGAGCAGTTCTTC
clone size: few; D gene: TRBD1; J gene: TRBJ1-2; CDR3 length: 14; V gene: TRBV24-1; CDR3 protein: CATSHKGAPYGYTF; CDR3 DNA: TGTGCCACCAGTCATAAGGGGGCGCCCTATGGCTACACCTTC
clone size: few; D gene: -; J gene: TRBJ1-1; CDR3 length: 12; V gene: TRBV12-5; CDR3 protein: CASGLVREGAFF; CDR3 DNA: TGTGCTAGTGGTTTGGTACGGGAAGGTGCTTTCTTT
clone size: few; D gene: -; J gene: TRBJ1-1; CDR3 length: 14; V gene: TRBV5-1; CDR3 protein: CASSLVAGATEAFF; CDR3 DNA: TGCGCCAGCAGCTTGGTAGCAGGGGCGACTGAAGCTTTCTTT
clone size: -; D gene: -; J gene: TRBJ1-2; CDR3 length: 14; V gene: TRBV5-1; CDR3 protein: CASSQSTGSFGYTF; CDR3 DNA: TGCGCCAGCAGCCAATCAACAGGGAGCTTTGGCTACACCTTC
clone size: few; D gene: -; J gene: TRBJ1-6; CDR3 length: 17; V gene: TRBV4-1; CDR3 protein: CASSHPGDTSYNSPLHF; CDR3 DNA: TGCGCCAGCAGCCACCCAGGGGATACGTCCTATAATTCACCCCTCCACTTT
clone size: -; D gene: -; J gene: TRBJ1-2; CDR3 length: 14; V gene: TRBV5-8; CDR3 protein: CASNKPGASYGYTF; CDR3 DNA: TGTGCCAGCAACAAACCAGGGGCCTCCTATGGCTACACCTTC
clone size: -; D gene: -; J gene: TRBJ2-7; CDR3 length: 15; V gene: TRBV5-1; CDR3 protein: CASSGGADKVYEQYF; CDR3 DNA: TGCGCCAGCAGCGGGGGGGCAGACAAAGTCTACGAGCAGTACTTC
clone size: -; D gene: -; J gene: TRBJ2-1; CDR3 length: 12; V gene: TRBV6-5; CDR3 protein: CASKTGVYEQFF; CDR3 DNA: TGTGCCAGCAAAACGGGAGTTTATGAGCAGTTCTTC